Listed below are T cell receptor beta chains from one sample, sequenced in a study of shared clonotypes between healthy human individuals. Profiled with immunoSEQ multiplex PCR; TCRdb holds only in-frame clones, not every one. The sample yields 2 million to 2.5 million clones, roughly 94% seen once. The sequenced sample consisted of naive CD4+ T cells sorted from blood. These receptors were collected from a man aged 18 to 30 in good health. Both conserved end residues are part of each CDR3. The D gene is left open where the match is weak.

V	J	D	DNA	CDR3
TRBV15	TRBJ2-3	TRBD2	TGTGCCACCAGCAGAGAGGCGGGGGGCCTCACAGATACGCAGTATTTT	CATSREAGGLTDTQYF
TRBV19	TRBJ2-1	.	TGTGCCAGTAGTATCGTTCTGGGGGGATTATACAATGAGCAGTTCTTC	CASSIVLGGLYNEQFF
TRBV6-5	TRBJ1-2	TRBD1	TGTGCCAGCAGTTACTTTCAGGGGGCAGGTGGCTACACCTTC	CASSYFQGAGGYTF
TRBV25-1	TRBJ1-2	TRBD1	TGTGCCAGCAGTGAAGGAGGGGGCCGGGTCTATGGCTACACCTTC	CASSEGGGRVYGYTF
TRBV27	TRBJ2-5	TRBD1	TGTGCCAGCAGTTCACCGGGACAGGGAGGGGAGACCCAGTACTTC	CASSSPGQGGETQYF
TRBV5-4	TRBJ2-5	TRBD1	TGTGCCAGCAGCTTACCGGGACAGGGTCGCGAGACCCAGTACTTC	CASSLPGQGRETQYF
TRBV10-2	TRBJ1-6	TRBD1	TGCGCCAGCAGGGGACAGGGGAATTCACCCCTCCACTTT	CASRGQGNSPLHF
TRBV30	TRBJ1-4	.	TGTGCCTGGATGGGTGGCAGGGGCGCAACTAATGAAAAACTGTTTTTT	CAWMGGRGATNEKLFF
TRBV5-1	TRBJ2-5	.	TGCGCCAGCAGCTTGGCCGGCACGCAAGAGACCCAGTACTTC	CASSLAGTQETQYF
TRBV5-6	TRBJ1-2	.	TGTGCCAGCAGCTCAACTTTAGACAGGACCTACACCTTC	CASSSTLDRTYTF
TRBV21-1	TRBJ1-2	.	TGTGCCAGCAGCAAAGAGACTCTGAACTATGGCTACACCTTC	CASSKETLNYGYTF
TRBV6-5	TRBJ2-5	.	TGTGCCGGCGGCAGGGGAGAGACCCAGTACTTC	CAGGRGETQYF
TRBV5-6	TRBJ2-7	.	TGTGCCAGCACAAGAGACGGCTACGAGCAGTACTTC	CASTRDGYEQYF
TRBV28	TRBJ1-6	TRBD1	TGTGCCAGCACGGGGACAGGGGATTATTCACCCCTCCACTTT	CASTGTGDYSPLHF
TRBV7-8	TRBJ1-2	TRBD1	TGTGCCAGCAGCTTAGCGTCAACAGGGGTCAAGAACTATGGCTACACCTTC	CASSLASTGVKNYGYTF